Below, 21 T cell receptor beta chains from the same sample are listed, as sequenced in a study of blood T cell repertoires in COVID-19. Assay used: immunoSEQ multiplex PCR; TCRdb lists only in-frame clones, some missing. The table records about 430,000 clones, roughly 90% of them present only once. Sequencing was carried out using PBMCs or T cells enriched from blood (not recorded which). These receptor sequences come from a woman aged 30 to 39 with acute COVID-19.

The V gene is TRBV3-1 (or the pseudogene TRBV3-2), the J gene TRBJ1-6; 7 bases are a match to TRBD1. The V gene end was trimmed by 8 bases and the J gene end by 8 bases; junction bases not matched to a gene: 6. Germline-derived CDR1 and CDR2 are LGHDT and YNNKEL (reference sequence). The CDR3 is made up of 13 amino acids. CDR3 in amino acids: CASHRGWDSPLHF. CDR3 nucleotides: TGTGCCAGCCACAGGGGCTGGGATTCACCCCTCCACTTT.

A single count supports this clone. The chain combines TRBV5-1 with TRBJ2-5; D may be TRBD2 (7 bases). Germline values: CDR1 SGHRS, CDR2 YFSETQ. This CDR3 contains 15 residues. Trimming removed 2 bases at V and 3 bases at J, with 14 bases between. The CDR3 spells CASSFPGRGKETQYF. For the CDR3, the DNA is TGCGCCAGCAGCTTCCCGGGGAGGGGGAAAGAGACCCAGTACTTC.

V gene TRBV2 combines with J gene TRBJ2-6; D may be TRBD1 (6 bases). The V end was cut by 6 bases, the J end by 0 bases, with 12 bases between. Germline V gives CDR1 SNHLY, CDR2 FYNNEI. The CDR3 consists of 16 residues. The CDR3 reads CASSRKGGSGANVLTF. CDR3 nucleotide sequence: TGTGCCAGCAGCCGAAAAGGGGGCTCTGGGGCCAACGTCCTGACTTTC.

This clone appeared a few times. The chain carries TRBV28 and TRBJ1-5; 7 bases are shared with TRBD1. Germline lookup yields CDR1 MDHEN and CDR2 SYDVKM. The CDR3 loop spans 15 amino acids. Trimming at V came to 5 bases and at J to 1 base, leaving 5 bases not matched to a gene. CDR3 in amino acids: CASSVTGPSNQPQHF. CDR3 in DNA: TGTGCCAGCAGTGTGACAGGGCCCAGCAATCAGCCCCAGCATTTT. The variable domain in full, completed from reference TRBV28 and TRBJ1-5, reads DVKVTQSSRYLVKRTGEKVFLECVQDMDHENMFWYRQDPGLGLRLIYFSYDVKMKEKGDIPEGYSVSREKKERFSLILESASTNQTSMYLCASSVTGPSNQPQHFGDGTRLSIL.

This chain joins TRBV5-1 and TRBJ1-4, with 9 bases identical to TRBD1. Germline CDR1 is SGHRS and CDR2 is YFSETQ. With V trimmed by 4 bases and J by 14 bases, 15 bases remained unmatched. The CDR3 is 15 residues long. The CDR3 reads CASSATGTGNSRLFF. DNA for the CDR3: TGCGCCAGCAGCGCAACCGGGACAGGGAATTCACGTCTGTTTTTT.

The chain has TRBV18 and TRBJ2-3; D gene uncertain. Germline loops: CDR1 KGHSH, CDR2 LQKENI. This CDR3 is 14 amino acids long. V gave up 4 bases and J gave up 1 base, with 9 bases separating them. CDR3 coding DNA: TGTGCCAGCTCACAAACGTCAGGCACAGATACGCAGTATTTT. Amino acid sequence: CASSQTSGTDTQYF.

The V and J genes are TRBV13 and TRBJ1-4, with 7 positions matching TRBD1. J was trimmed by 5 bases and V by 5 bases; bases with no gene match: 8. Germline V gives CDR1 PRHDT, CDR2 FYEKMQ (reference sequence). The CDR3 has 15 amino acids. The CDR3 loop is CASSPNRDSNEKLFF. Written as DNA, the CDR3 is TGTGCCAGCAGCCCGAACCGGGACAGCAATGAAAAACTGTTTTTT. Full variable domain (outside the CDR3, taken from reference TRBV13 and TRBJ1-4): AAGVIQSPRHLIKEKRETATLKCYPIPRHDTVYWYQQGPGQDPQFLISFYEKMQSDKGSIPDRFSAQQFSDYHSELNMSSLELGDSALYFCASSPNRDSNEKLFFGSGTQLSVL.

The V and J genes are TRBV21-1 and TRBJ2-7; the D segment call TRBD2 is taken from the table without a DNA check. TRBV21-1 is assigned pseudogene status. CDR3 length: 15 amino acids. DNA for the CDR3: TGTGCCAGCAGAGCAGGGACTAGCGGGGGACACGAGCAGTACTTC. Amino acid sequence: CASRAGTSGGHEQYF.

This clone turned up a few times. V is TRBV2 and J is TRBJ1-4; D is uncertain. Deletions cut 11 bases from V and 0 bases from J, with 10 bases between. Germline V gene sequence: CDR1 SNHLY, CDR2 FYNNEI. The CDR3 sequence is 13 residues long. The CDR3: CAARRATNEKLFF. The DNA for the CDR3 is TGTGCCGCAAGGAGGGCAACTAATGAAAAACTGTTTTTT.

V gene TRBV12-3 or TRBV12-4 combines with J gene TRBJ1-5; 7 nucleotides line up with TRBD1. This CDR3 comprises 13 residues. The V gene end was trimmed by 6 bases and the J gene end by 4 bases; junction bases not matched to a gene: 3. The CDR3 nucleotides read TGTGCCAGCAGACTGACAGGGAATCAGCCCCAGCATTTT. Encoded protein: CASRLTGNQPQHF.

J is TRBJ1-5 and V is TRBV19; D is perhaps TRBD1 (6 bases). The germline V gene has CDR1 LNHDA and CDR2 SQIVND (reference sequence). V was shortened by 6 bases and J by 2 bases, with 14 bases between the two germline ends. The length of the CDR3 is 15 residues. The CDR3 spells CASSLGGAGNQPQHF. CDR3 coding DNA: TGTGCCAGTAGCCTTGGGGGGGCGGGCAATCAGCCCCAGCATTTT.

In its sample, this clone was seen once. The genes are TRBV5-1 and TRBJ1-1; 11 bases map to TRBD1. Trimming at V came to 3 bases and at J to 3 bases, leaving 4 bases not matched to a gene. Germline lookup yields CDR1 SGHRS and CDR2 YFSETQ. This CDR3 contains 15 residues. CDR3 bases: TGCGCCAGCAGCTCCGGGACAGGGGGGTACACTGAAGCTTTCTTT. Translation: CASSSGTGGYTEAFF.

The chain joins TRBV19 to TRBJ2-7; 8 positions match TRBD1. V trimming: 6 bases; J trimming: 4 bases; junction bases outside the gene matches: 14. The CDR3 is 16 residues long. The germline gives CDR1 LNHDA, CDR2 SQIVND (reference sequence). The CDR3: CASSLKGTGGSYEQYF. CDR3 DNA: TGTGCCAGTAGCCTAAAAGGAACAGGGGGGTCGTACGAGCAGTACTTC.

The CDR3 bases are TGTGCCAGCAGCTTATTCGGGGGCACAGATACGCAGTATTTT. Translating it yields CASSLFGGTDTQYF. The rearrangement links TRBV7-3 to TRBJ2-3; possibly TRBD2 for D (5 bases). The CDR3 length is 14 residues. Germline lookup yields CDR1 SGHTA and CDR2 FQGTGA. Trimming stripped 2 bases from V and 1 base from J, with 7 bases between.

This chain uses TRBV10-1 with TRBJ2-7; D perhaps matches TRBD1 (6 bases). The germline CDR1 and CDR2 sequences are WNHNN and SYGVQD (reference sequence). The ends were cut back, 0 bases at V and 3 bases at J, with 15 bases in the middle. This CDR3 contains 16 residues. The CDR3 region is CASSESSRGRDYEQYF. CDR3 bases: TGCGCCAGCAGTGAGTCCAGCAGGGGTAGGGACTACGAGCAGTACTTC.

This chain links TRBV5-1 with TRBJ2-3; D may be TRBD1 (5 bases). The CDR3 contains 14 residues. Germline V lookup: CDR1 SGHRS, CDR2 YFSETQ. Trimming cost V 5 bases and J 4 bases, with 14 bases left between them. In DNA form, the CDR3 reads TGCGCCAGCAGTTGGCAGGGCCTCCCAGATACGCAGTATTTT. It codes for CASSWQGLPDTQYF.

The gene calls are TRBV7-9 and TRBJ2-1; 7 bases agree with TRBD1. Germline V lookup: CDR1 SEHNR, CDR2 FQNEAQ (reference sequence). V shed 5 bases, J shed 6 bases, and the junction held 13 bases outside the gene matches. The CDR3 spans 16 residues. The CDR3 bases are TGTGCCAGCAGCCCCACCGACAGGGTGGTAGGCAATGAGCAGTTCTTC. This codes for CASSPTDRVVGNEQFF. Variable domain in full (rest from reference TRBV7-9 and TRBJ2-1): DTGVSQNPRHKITKRGQNVTFRCDPISEHNRLYWYRQTLGQGPEFLTYFQNEAQLEKSRLLSDRFSAERPKGSFSTLEIQRTEQGDSAMYLCASSPTDRVVGNEQFFGPGTRLTVL.

V usage is TRBV7-9 and J usage is TRBJ2-7, with 8 bases that match TRBD1. V trimming: 4 bases; J trimming: 5 bases; junction bases outside the gene matches: 10. The germline V gene has CDR1 SEHNR and CDR2 FQNEAQ (reference sequence). The CDR3 covers 15 residues. The CDR3 here is CASSSPAGGRDEQYF. CDR3 DNA sequence: TGTGCCAGCAGCTCCCCGGCAGGGGGCAGGGACGAGCAGTACTTC.

The V gene is TRBV12-5, the J gene TRBJ1-5; TRBD1 matches at 8 bases. CDR1 and CDR2 from the germline V gene are LGHNT and FRNRAP. V shed 1 base and J 3 bases; nucleotides not matched to a gene: 11. The CDR3 runs 18 residues. The CDR3 reads CASGLGGKDRAANQPQHF. Here the CDR3 DNA reads TGTGCTAGTGGTTTGGGGGGTAAGGACAGGGCGGCCAATCAGCCCCAGCATTTT. The whole variable domain, remainder taken from reference TRBV12-5 and TRBJ1-5, is DARVTQTPRHKVTEMGQEVTMRCQPILGHNTVFWYRQTMMQGLELLAYFRNRAPLDDSGMPKDRFSAEMPDATLATLKIQPSEPRDSAVYFCASGLGGKDRAANQPQHFGDGTRLSIL.

In DNA form, the CDR3 reads TGTGCCAGTAGTATCTCGACACTGAGCTCCTACGAGCAGTACTTC. Encoded protein: CASSISTLSSYEQYF. This chain joins TRBV19 and TRBJ2-7; unclear D gene. This CDR3 has 15 amino acids. V lost 3 bases and J 0 bases, leaving 12 bases between the germline ends. The germline CDR1 and CDR2 sequences are LNHDA and SQIVND (reference sequence). Based on the CDR3 plus reference TRBV19 and TRBJ2-7, the full variable domain is DGGITQSPKYLFRKEGQNVTLSCEQNLNHDAMYWYRQDPGQGLRLIYYSQIVNDFQKGDIAEGYSVSREKKESFPLTVTSAQKNPTAFYLCASSISTLSSYEQYFGPGTRLTVT.

The rearrangement joins TRBV18 to TRBJ1-2; 9 bases map to TRBD1. Trimming removed 6 bases from V and 5 bases from J; junction bases left unmatched: 10. Per germline, CDR1 KGHSH and CDR2 LQKENI. This CDR3 region has 15 residues. The CDR3 loop reads CASSPIVGQGYGYTF. CDR3 nucleotide sequence: TGTGCCAGCTCCCCAATAGTGGGACAGGGATATGGCTACACCTTC.